This entry is about one TCR beta chain. In the source study's methods: Nucleated cell counts were estimated from reference gene primer amplification. Assay used: immunoSEQ multiplex PCR; TCRdb lists only in-frame clones, some missing. V and J calls and clone size are copied from that table; D and trimming were computed from the DNA. Of 30,000 to 45,000 clones detected, over 65% appear once; the ten largest clones hold approximately 1.9%. The CDR3 runs 13 residues. With 0 bases removed from V and 3 bases from J, the gap between germline ends came to 6 bases. The germline gives CDR1 LNHNV, CDR2 YYDKDF (reference sequence). The sample is drawn from a study of blood T cell repertoires in COVID-19. Study information: Specimens from acute and convalescent COVID-19 originated in the United States, Italy and Spain. PBMCs, B-cell-depleted T cells, or T cells were the source of the cDNA or gDNA that made up the material.

Sequencing was performed on peripheral blood. This chain uses TRBV15 with TRBJ2-7; no clear D. This sequence originates from a man between 60 and 70 years old with active COVID-19. The DNA for the CDR3 is TGTGCCACCAGCAGAGATAGGAGCTACGAGCAGTACTTC. This encodes CATSRDRSYEQYF. Drawing the rest from reference TRBV15 and TRBJ2-7, the complete variable domain is DAMVIQNPRYQVTQFGKPVTLSCSQTLNHNVMYWYQQKSSQAPKLLFHYYDKDFNNEADTPDNFQSRRPNTSFCFLDIRSPGLGDTAMYLCATSRDRSYEQYFGPGTRLTVT.